The next 28 T cell receptor beta chains were all read from a single sample in a study of regulatory T cells in long-lasting Graves disease. Time point noted: persistent/refractory GD, antithyroid drugs over 5 years with positive TRAb. Extracted PBMC RNA gave rise to the TCR library. Through Arm-PCR of CDR3 regions and iRepertoire HTBI primers, TCR beta libraries were built. TCRdb passed the multiplex PCR reads through MiXCR, listing each CDR3 protein once. The table lists 600,000 to 850,000 distinct CDR3 sequences, about 30% of them singletons, with roughly 40% in the top ten. The sample in question was peripheral blood mononuclear cells (PBMCs), obtained when the disease was refractory, from a patient treated with antithyroid drugs. The receptor set was obtained from a female donor with Graves disease.

In its sample, this clonotype was seen a few times. V and J are TRBV6-1 and TRBJ1-2; maybe TRBD1 (5 bases). V lost 1 base, J lost 7 bases, and 22 bases lay in between. CDR3 size: 17 residues. The germline V gene encodes CDR1 MNHNS and CDR2 SASEGT. The CDR3 coding sequence is TGTGCCAGCAGTGAAGGAGGGACCCGCAAAGGTAGAGCTGGCTACACCTTC. Protein: CASSEGGTRKGRAGYTF.

The chain's CDR3 is CSASDRGRSGTGTEAFF. The CDR3 DNA sequence: TGCAGTGCTTCAGACAGGGGGCGATCTGGAACGGGCACTGAAGCTTTCTTT. The chain couples TRBV20-1 to TRBJ1-1; 10 bases line up with TRBD1. The V gene end was trimmed by 5 bases and the J gene end by 4 bases; junction bases not matched to a gene: 16. Germline CDR1 and CDR2: DFQATT and SNEGSKA (reference sequence). The CDR3 runs 17 residues.

The chain combines TRBV28 with TRBJ2-6, with D perhaps matching TRBD1 (6 bases). This CDR3 has 18 amino acids. The germline V gene encodes CDR1 MDHEN and CDR2 SYDVKM. Trimming left V 6 bases short and J 7 bases short, with 25 bases between. The chain's CDR3 is CASSFRLTPTGLANVLTF. In DNA, the CDR3 is TGTGCCAGCAGCTTCCGACTCACGCCCACAGGGTTAGCCAACGTCCTGACTTTC.

This clonotype was picked up a small number of times. The chain carries TRBV18 and TRBJ1-1; 8 bases are shared with TRBD1. In germline, CDR1 is KGHSH, CDR2 LQKENI. V lost 8 bases to trimming and J lost 5 bases; unmatched junction nucleotides: 10. This CDR3 region has 14 residues. CDR3: CASSPKQGGTEAFF. The CDR3, as DNA: TGTGCCAGCAGCCCTAAACAGGGGGGAACTGAAGCTTTCTTT.

The rearrangement links TRBV12-3 or TRBV12-4 to TRBJ2-5, with D perhaps being TRBD1 or TRBD2 (5 bases each). Trimming shortened V by 5 bases and J by 2 bases, and 15 bases separated the two germline ends. This CDR3 has 15 residues. DNA for the CDR3: TGTGCCAGCAGTGCACCCGGGACGGAGCAAGAGACCCAGTACTTC. It translates to CASSAPGTEQETQYF.

The V and J genes are TRBV4-1 and TRBJ1-2, with no clear D. This CDR3 has 14 residues. The germline V gene has CDR1 MGHRA and CDR2 YSYEKL. The V and J ends lost 0 bases and 5 bases respectively, with 10 bases between them. The CDR3 loop reads CASSQDPTGYGYTF. CDR3 bases: TGCGCCAGCAGCCAAGATCCAACGGGATATGGCTACACCTTC.

This rearrangement joins TRBV5-1 to TRBJ1-1, with TRBD1 as a possible D gene (6 bases). Germline-derived CDR1 and CDR2 are SGHRS and YFSETQ. The CDR3 is 15 amino acids. V was trimmed by 2 bases and J by 3 bases, leaving 14 bases between them. Here the CDR3 reads CASSLTGAADTEAFF. The CDR3 DNA is TGCGCCAGCAGCTTAACGGGGGCGGCGGACACTGAAGCTTTCTTT.

The V gene is TRBV5-1, the J gene TRBJ1-1; D remains unclear. Germline V gene lookup returns CDR1 SGHRS and CDR2 YFSETQ. The CDR3 has 15 amino acids. Trimming shortened V by 4 bases and J by 2 bases, and 15 bases separated the two germline ends. The CDR3 is CASSPNTGINTEAFF. CDR3 nucleotide sequence: TGCGCCAGCAGCCCTAACACGGGGATAAACACTGAAGCTTTCTTT. Full variable domain (missing parts from reference TRBV5-1 and TRBJ1-1): KAGVTQTPRYLIKTRGQQVTLSCSPISGHRSVSWYQQTPGQGLQFLFEYFSETQRNKGNFPGRFSGRQFSNSRSEMNVSTLELGDSALYLCASSPNTGINTEAFFGQGTRLTVV.

This clonotype has just a few counts. The chain is built from TRBV6-1 and TRBJ2-7, with TRBD2 matching over 13 bases. Germline values: CDR1 MNHNS, CDR2 SASEGT. CDR3 length: 15 amino acids. The trim removed 5 bases at V and 3 bases at J, leaving 4 bases unmatched. CDR3 in amino acids: CASSKGLAGNYEQYF. In nucleotides, the CDR3 is TGTGCCAGCAGTAAGGGACTAGCGGGGAACTACGAGCAGTACTTC.

This rearrangement joins TRBV30 to TRBJ1-6; no reliable D call. This CDR3 region has 13 residues. The V end was cut by 3 bases, the J end by 7 bases, with 10 bases between. Per the germline V gene, CDR1 is GTSNPN and CDR2 is SVGIG (reference sequence). CDR3: CAWRGAENSPLHF. CDR3 sequence (DNA): TGTGCCTGGAGAGGCGCAGAAAATTCACCCCTCCACTTT.

J is TRBJ1-2 and V is TRBV27, with 9 bases identical to TRBD1. The ends lost 5 bases at V and 1 base at J; junction bases unmatched: 17. The CDR3 runs 19 residues. CDR1 is MNHEY and CDR2 is SMNVEV in the germline V gene (reference sequence). The DNA of the CDR3 is TGTGCCAGCAGTACCCGAACAATCGGACAGGGGCGGAATAACTATGGCTACACCTTC. This codes for CASSTRTIGQGRNNYGYTF.

Many counts were recorded for this clonotype. V is TRBV6-1 and J is TRBJ1-1; perhaps TRBD1 as D (6 bases). Per germline, CDR1 MNHNS and CDR2 SASEGT. With 8 bases removed from V and 3 bases from J, the gap between germline ends came to 13 bases. The CDR3 length is 13 residues. CDR3 sequence reads: CASGRTAYTEAFF. The CDR3 coding sequence is TGTGCCAGCGGAAGGACAGCCTACACTGAAGCTTTCTTT.

The sample holds many counts of this clonotype. The gene calls are TRBV28 and TRBJ1-2; 9 nucleotides match TRBD1. CDR3 length: 15 residues. Germline CDR1 and CDR2: MDHEN and SYDVKM. Trimming at V came to 1 base and at J to 3 bases, leaving 3 bases not matched to a gene. CDR3 sequence reads: CASSLSGQGYYGYTF. CDR3 DNA sequence: TGTGCCAGCAGTTTATCCGGACAGGGGTACTATGGCTACACCTTC.

This chain joins TRBV2 and TRBJ2-2, with a possible D match to TRBD2 (6 bases). From germline, CDR1 is SNHLY and CDR2 FYNNEI. The CDR3 contains 16 residues. Trimming removed 7 bases at V and 3 bases at J, with 18 bases between. The CDR3 DNA sequence: TGTGCCAGCACCCCGCGGGACGGGGCAGACACCGGGGAGCTGTTTTTT. It specifies CASTPRDGADTGELFF.

CDR3 residues: CAWSVLGFGYTF. The CDR3 coding sequence is TGTGCCTGGAGTGTACTTGGGTTTGGCTACACCTTC. The rearrangement joins TRBV30 to TRBJ1-2; D gene ambiguous. Germline assignment: CDR1 GTSNPN and CDR2 SVGIG (reference sequence). The ends were cut back, 0 bases at V and 7 bases at J, with 9 bases in the middle. The CDR3 contains 12 residues.

This clonotype was detected only a few times. The CDR3 DNA reads as TGCAGTGCTAGTCGCGGTAGCTCCTACAATGAGCAGTTCTTC. Translation gives CSASRGSSYNEQFF. The chain has TRBV20-1 and TRBJ2-1; D is unresolved. Trimming removed 3 bases at V and 0 bases at J, with 9 bases between. The germline V gene has CDR1 DFQATT and CDR2 SNEGSKA (reference sequence). CDR3 length: 14 amino acids.

This clonotype was seen repeatedly, ten times or more. The CDR3 DNA reads as TGTGCCAGCACCCTACACGAAACCCAGCCCCAGCATTTT. It yields the protein CASTLHETQPQHF. The chain uses TRBV12-3 or TRBV12-4 and TRBJ1-5; no firm D call. V was trimmed by 7 bases and J by 7 bases, leaving 14 bases between them. The CDR3 is 13 amino acids.

The CDR3 nucleotides are TGCAGTGCGCAGACGGGTGGCAAAAACATTCAGTACTTC. It is translated as CSAQTGGKNIQYF. The chain is built from TRBV20-1 and TRBJ2-4, with D unclear. The CDR3 consists of 13 residues. Between the trimmed V and J ends, which lost 6 bases and 3 bases, there was a span of 12 bases. CDR1 is DFQATT, CDR2 SNEGSKA, per germline (reference sequence).

Many counts were recorded for this clonotype. The chain couples TRBV28 to TRBJ1-1; D is possibly TRBD1 (5 bases). The CDR3 is 15 residues long. Germline-derived CDR1 and CDR2 are MDHEN and SYDVKM. Trimming took off 1 base at V and 1 base at J, with 10 bases between the two ends. This chain's CDR3 is CASSLSGTSNTEAFF. CDR3 in DNA: TGTGCCAGCAGTTTATCCGGGACCTCGAACACTGAAGCTTTCTTT.

This clonotype was detected only a few times. V usage is TRBV6-2 or TRBV6-3 and J usage is TRBJ1-5; no clear D gene. Germline assignment: CDR1 MNHEY and CDR2 SVGEGT. With 5 bases removed from V and 6 bases from J, the gap between germline ends came to 14 bases. There are 14 residues in the CDR3. This CDR3 reads CASSASEVPQPQHF. The CDR3 bases are TGTGCCAGCAGTGCCTCGGAGGTCCCTCAGCCCCAGCATTTT.

The chain employs TRBV12-3 or TRBV12-4 and TRBJ2-2, with D unclear. The CDR3 runs to 14 residues. V lost 4 bases to trimming and J lost 1 base, with 7 bases between them. The CDR3 DNA reads TGTGCCAGCAGTTCGGCCAAGAACACCGGGGAGCTGTTTTTT. It codes for CASSSAKNTGELFF.

The gene calls are TRBV29-1 and TRBJ1-5; 8 bases line up with TRBD1. After removal of 4 bases from V and 7 bases from J, the junction contained 6 bases not matched to a gene. Germline CDR1 and CDR2: SQVTM and ANQGSEA. The CDR3 covers 13 residues. The DNA of the CDR3 is TGCAGCGTTGTGCAGGGGGCAGGGCAGCCCCAGCATTTT. It encodes CSVVQGAGQPQHF.

This clonotype was observed many times. The CDR3 region is CASSESGTTERDTQYF. In DNA form, the CDR3 reads TGTGCCAGCAGTGAATCCGGGACTACGGAAAGAGATACGCAGTATTTT. The chain links TRBV25-1 to TRBJ2-3; 7 bases are a match to TRBD2. This CDR3 has 16 residues. After removal of 1 base from V and 5 bases from J, the junction contained 9 bases not matched to a gene. Germline CDR1 MGHDK, CDR2 SYGVNS.

The gene calls are TRBV29-1 and TRBJ2-7; TRBD1 agrees at 7 bases. The germline CDR1 and CDR2 sequences are SQVTM and ANQGSEA. CDR3 length equals 13 residues. Losses at the gene ends were 3 bases for V and 1 base for J; bases not matched to a gene: 3. CDR3 nucleotides: TGCAGCGTTGAGAGGGGGCCGTCCTACGAGCAGTACTTC. Residues: CSVERGPSYEQYF.

This clonotype has a count of ten or more. The V and J genes are TRBV11-2 and TRBJ1-2; D remains ambiguous. This CDR3 has 15 residues. The V end was cut by 5 bases, the J end by 0 bases, with 13 bases between. Per the germline V gene, CDR1 is SGHAT and CDR2 is FQNNGV. CDR3 region: CASSRVQSANYGYTF. The CDR3 DNA reads TGTGCCAGCAGCCGGGTGCAGTCCGCTAACTATGGCTACACCTTC.

The chain joins TRBV11-3 to TRBJ2-5; 8 bases fit TRBD1. This CDR3 region has 15 residues. Per germline, CDR1 SGHNT and CDR2 YENEEA. Trimming at V came to 3 bases and at J to 4 bases, leaving 7 bases not matched to a gene. CDR3 nucleotides: TGTGCCAGCAGCTTTTTGGACAGGGTGGCAGAGACCCAGTACTTC. The encoded protein is CASSFLDRVAETQYF. Full variable domain (missing parts from reference TRBV11-3 and TRBJ2-5): EAGVVQSPRYKIIEKKQPVAFWCNPISGHNTLYWYLQNLGQGPELLIRYENEEAVDDSQLPKDRFSAERLKGVDSTLKIQPAELGDSAVYLCASSFLDRVAETQYFGPGTRLLVL.

This rearrangement joins TRBV12-3 or TRBV12-4 to TRBJ2-5, with D tentatively TRBD2 (7 bases). V shed 4 bases and J shed 3 bases, with 18 bases lying between them. This CDR3 contains 16 residues. The CDR3 sequence is CASSSFGGGAKETQYF. CDR3 nucleotide sequence: TGTGCCAGCAGTTCCTTTGGGGGGGGGGCCAAAGAGACCCAGTACTTC.

This clonotype was seen at least ten times. V is TRBV6-5 and J is TRBJ1-2; D uncertain. With 0 bases removed from V and 4 bases from J, the gap between germline ends came to 9 bases. The CDR3 sequence is 14 residues long. The germline V gene has CDR1 MNHEY and CDR2 SVGAGI. CDR3 DNA: TGTGCCAGCAGTTACTCGCCCACGTTCTATGGCTACACCTTC. Its protein is CASSYSPTFYGYTF.